This TCR beta chain derives from a study of CD8 T cells in Susac syndrome. TEMRA cells were FACS-enriched and CD8+ and CD4+ T cells negatively isolated. An amount of RNA that ranged from roughly 0.5 to 1 ug was reverse transcribed with random hexamers. Across 54 Vbeta and 13 Jbeta, TCR beta CDR3 was amplified with immunoSEQ multiplex PCR. TCRdb ran MiXCR on the immunoSEQ multiplex PCR reads and lists one entry per CDR3 protein. The data show about 21,000 distinct CDR3 sequences, 90% to 95% seen once. CDR1 is SGHTA, CDR2 FQGNSA, per germline. Trimming removed 4 bases from V and 3 bases from J, with 13 bases in between. The CDR3 runs 14 residues.

This sequence was found in a human donor in good health. Sequences were obtained from CD8+ T cells from PBMCs. The chain has TRBV7-2 and TRBJ2-7; D unclear. CDR3: CASSSPGRVYEQYF. In DNA, the CDR3 is TGTGCCAGCAGCTCCCCGGGCAGAGTCTACGAGCAGTACTTC.